The 15 T cell receptor beta chains presented below share a single source sample, sequenced in a study of monozygotic twins with inflammatory bowel disease. From the 5' RACE reads, TCRdb lists one entry per CDR3 protein and no DNA. The specimen's table records 300,000 to 400,000 distinct CDR3 sequences. Sequencing input: blood. The source of these receptors is a human donor with ulcerative colitis or Crohn's disease, or a healthy co-twin of an affected twin (not recorded which).

The chain's CDR3 is CASSRRSIGGLAGEVYEQYF. The J gene is TRBJ2-7, the V gene TRBV28; TCRdb lists TRBD2, though no DNA is available to test this call. Germline CDR1 reads MDHEN; CDR2 reads SYDVKM. The CDR3 contains 20 residues.

The chain combines TRBV20-1 with TRBJ2-7; TCRdb proposes TRBD2, but this gene call is untestable without DNA. The germline gives CDR1 DFQATT, CDR2 SNEGSKA (reference sequence). The CDR3 extends over 14 amino acids. This CDR3 reads CSARSSRIVHEQYF.

This chain links TRBV6-1 with TRBJ2-2; TCRdb names TRBD1, which stays unverified in the absence of DNA. This CDR3 is built from 15 residues. The germline V gene encodes CDR1 MNHNS and CDR2 SASEGT. CDR3 loop: CASSLGTQNTGELFF.

The gene calls are TRBV5-5 and TRBJ1-5. Germline CDR1 and CDR2: SGHKS and YYEKEE (reference sequence). There are 13 residues in the CDR3. The CDR3 protein is CASSELGDQPQHF.

The chain combines TRBV11-2 with TRBJ2-2; TCRdb picks TRBD1, but there is no DNA to check that call. CDR1 is SGHAT, CDR2 FQNNGV, per germline. The CDR3 loop spans 18 amino acids. CDR3 amino acids: CASSPPLRTRGVGGELFF.

The V gene is TRBV6-1, the J gene TRBJ2-7; TCRdb selects TRBD2, and the lack of DNA leaves this call unchecked. Germline V gene data show CDR1 as MNHNS and CDR2 as SASEGT. The CDR3 totals 15 residues. CDR3 region: CASRSLRGKGYEQYF.

The chain recombines TRBV7-9 with TRBJ2-5; TCRdb reports TRBD2, a call that lacks DNA to check it against. This CDR3 has 13 residues. CDR1 and CDR2 from the germline V gene are SEHNR and FQNEAQ (reference sequence). CDR3 sequence reads: CASSLPSTETQYF.

This CDR3 is CASITPPDRVYGYTF. The chain employs TRBV6-1 and TRBJ1-2; TCRdb reports TRBD1, a call that lacks DNA to check it against. The CDR3 covers 15 residues. Germline V gene data show CDR1 as MNHNS and CDR2 as SASEGT.

J is TRBJ2-7 and V is TRBV5-1. The length of the CDR3 is 12 residues. CDR1 is SGHRS and CDR2 is YFSETQ in the germline V gene. The chain's CDR3 is CASSGVSYEQYF.

The V gene is TRBV4-1, the J gene TRBJ2-5; the D gene TCRdb calls, TRBD1, cannot be checked with no DNA. Germline loops: CDR1 MGHRA, CDR2 YSYEKL. The CDR3 runs 18 residues. The CDR3: CASSHGIRDRGFQETQYF.

The rearrangement links TRBV4-1 to TRBJ2-5; TCRdb outputs TRBD1, but without DNA this stays unchecked. The CDR3 has 17 residues. The germline V gene encodes CDR1 MGHRA and CDR2 YSYEKL. The CDR3 region is CASSQVGRDKSGETQYF.

The chain joins TRBV4-1 to TRBJ2-3. CDR3 length equals 19 residues. Per germline, CDR1 MGHRA and CDR2 YSYEKL. CDR3: CASSQRSAFGRRYTDTQYF.

The chain combines TRBV30 with TRBJ1-2; TCRdb outputs TRBD1, but without DNA this stays unchecked. This CDR3 has 13 amino acids. Germline CDR1 and CDR2: GTSNPN and SVGIG (reference sequence). CDR3 sequence: CAWSDRGRGSYTF.

V and J are TRBV5-1 and TRBJ1-4; TCRdb proposes TRBD1, but this gene call is untestable without DNA. Looked up from germline, CDR1 is SGHRS and CDR2 is YFSETQ. This CDR3 is built from 13 residues. CDR3 region: CASSTYPEGKLFF.

The gene calls are TRBV5-1 and TRBJ2-3; the D gene TCRdb calls, TRBD1, cannot be checked with no DNA. The CDR3 totals 14 residues. Looked up from germline, CDR1 is SGHRS and CDR2 is YFSETQ. The CDR3 protein is CASTPGGAGPHQYF.